This passage covers 8 T cell receptor beta chains from one sample sequenced in a study of shared clonotypes between healthy human individuals. Assay used: immunoSEQ multiplex PCR; TCRdb lists only in-frame clones, some missing. The sample includes about a million clones, 77% of them seen just once. Sequencing used memory CD4+ T cells from PBMCs. The subset: CD45RA-negative fraction. These receptors all come from a man aged 18 to 35 in good health. Some clones in this sample may be carry-over from other donors' samples.

Regarding this clone: This CDR3 is also generated by other DNA sequences in the sample. The chain links TRBV2 to TRBJ2-3, with TRBD2 identical over 7 bases. The V gene's germline CDR1 is SNHLY and CDR2 FYNNEI. The CDR3 consists of 15 residues. Germline trimming cut 4 bases from V and 0 bases from J; bases unmatched to any gene: 4. CDR3 coding DNA: TGTGCCAGCAGTGTGGTGGGAGGGAGCACAGATACGCAGTATTTT. Translation: CASSVVGGSTDTQYF.

This clone was seen only a few times. The chain is built from TRBV5-6 and TRBJ2-1; TRBD2 matches 9 bases. CDR1 SGHDT and CDR2 YYEEEE come from the germline V gene. This CDR3 is 13 amino acids long. V lost 7 bases and J lost 6; bases outside the gene matches: 5. CDR3 DNA sequence: TGTGCCAGCCTCAAGACTAGCGGCAATGAGCAGTTCTTC. Translating gives CASLKTSGNEQFF.

V is TRBV5-1 and J is TRBJ2-7; the D call may be TRBD1 or TRBD2 (6 bases each). Germline assignment: CDR1 SGHRS and CDR2 YFSETQ. Trimming took 4 bases from V and 7 from J, leaving 18 bases between them. The CDR3 loop spans 14 amino acids. The CDR3 DNA sequence: TGCGCCAGCAGCGAGAGGAGGGGGGCTGGGGAGCAGTACTTC. Its protein product is CASSERRGAGEQYF.

Ten or more counts support this clone. V usage is TRBV7-6 and J usage is TRBJ2-7, with D perhaps matching TRBD2 (6 bases). This CDR3 is built from 14 residues. The germline CDR1 and CDR2 sequences are SGHVS and FNYEAQ. V lost 5 bases and J lost 5, with 16 bases in between. The CDR3: CASSPTWGTDEQYF. Here the CDR3 DNA reads TGTGCCAGCAGCCCCACGTGGGGGACTGACGAGCAGTACTTC.

This chain joins TRBV5-1 and TRBJ2-5; 8 bases line up with TRBD2. The CDR3 length is 16 residues. Germline V gene data show CDR1 as SGHRS and CDR2 as YFSETQ. Trimming cost V 1 base and J 1 base; bases outside gene matches: 6. The CDR3 loop is CASSLTSGGPQETQYF. The DNA for the CDR3 is TGCGCCAGCAGCTTGACTAGCGGAGGGCCCCAAGAGACCCAGTACTTC.

The rearrangement uses TRBV6-1 and TRBJ2-1, with D possibly being TRBD2 (5 bases). Germline-derived CDR1 and CDR2 are MNHNS and SASEGT. V lost 0 bases and J 5 bases, leaving 14 bases between the germline ends. The CDR3 is 16 amino acids. The CDR3 nucleotides read TGTGCCAGCAGTGAAGCGGGCGACTATACTAACAATGAGCAGTTCTTC. Translated, it gives CASSEAGDYTNNEQFF.

The CDR3 sequence is CASSPATGTGEQFF. The CDR3 nucleotides are TGTGCCAGCTCACCGGCAACGGGGACCGGTGAGCAGTTCTTC. The chain is built from TRBV18 and TRBJ2-1; D assignment may be TRBD1 or TRBD2 (5 bases each). Trimming cost V 3 bases and J 9 bases, with 15 bases left between them. Germline assignment: CDR1 KGHSH and CDR2 LQKENI. The CDR3 covers 14 residues.

This chain joins TRBV5-1 and TRBJ2-7; D might be TRBD1 (6 bases). Germline loops: CDR1 SGHRS, CDR2 YFSETQ. The CDR3 has 15 amino acids. V was pared by 5 bases and J by 2 bases, with 17 bases between. CDR3 in DNA: TGCGCCAGCAGGTATCGCATAGGACAGACCTACGAGCAGTACTTC. Protein: CASRYRIGQTYEQYF. Using reference TRBV5-1 and TRBJ2-7 for the parts outside the CDR3, the full variable domain is KAGVTQTPRYLIKTRGQQVTLSCSPISGHRSVSWYQQTPGQGLQFLFEYFSETQRNKGNFPGRFSGRQFSNSRSEMNVSTLELGDSALYLCASRYRIGQTYEQYFGPGTRLTVT.